The 20 T cell receptor beta chains below come from one sample, sequenced in a study of Ad26.COV2.S vaccination and SARS-CoV-2 variants. Assay: immunoSEQ multiplex PCR; the TCRdb copy retains only in-frame clones and omits some. The sample includes about 680,000 clones, roughly 90% of them seen just once. Treatment: roughly 18 received Ad26.COV2.S at low or high dose, single or two shots; about 5 received placebo; per-sample allocation not given. The samples were gathered on day 63 after the first injection of vaccine or placebo. The sample here was peripheral blood, taken in a trial of Ad26.COV2.S vaccine versus placebo. Every receptor here comes from a person between 18 and 59 years old who received the Ad26.COV2.S COVID-19 vaccine or a placebo.

This clone was seen just once. The junction departs from germline at one end; a sequencing error may be responsible. The chain carries TRBV7-8 and TRBJ2-5; the D call may be TRBD1 or TRBD2 (5 bases each). The CDR3 has 11 amino acids. Germline loops: CDR1 SGHVS, CDR2 FQNEAQ. CDR3 protein: CASSFGTTRHF. The CDR3 DNA reads as TGTGCCAGCAGCTTCGGGACCACGCGGCACTTC.

The rearrangement uses TRBV7-2 and TRBJ2-3; 7 bases align to TRBD2. Germline lookup yields CDR1 SGHTA and CDR2 FQGNSA. The CDR3 is 15 residues long. With 3 bases clipped from V and 3 bases from J, the junction kept 6 bases outside the gene matches. The CDR3 here is CASSFSPGRTDTQYF. DNA of the CDR3: TGTGCCAGCAGCTTCTCCCCCGGGAGGACAGATACGCAGTATTTT. The full variable domain, its missing parts supplied by reference TRBV7-2 and TRBJ2-3, is GAGVSQSPSNKVTEKGKDVELRCDPISGHTALYWYRQSLGQGLEFLIYFQGNSAPDKSGLPSDRFSAERTGGSVSTLTIQRTQQEDSAVYLCASSFSPGRTDTQYFGPGTRLTVL.

This clone has a single count. The chain recombines TRBV18 with TRBJ2-3; D may be TRBD1 or TRBD2 (5 bases each). CDR1 KGHSH and CDR2 LQKENI come from the germline V gene. The CDR3 is made up of 15 amino acids. The V end was cut by 5 bases, the J end by 0 bases, with 12 bases between. CDR3 protein: CASSAQDFSTDTQYF. CDR3 nucleotide sequence: TGTGCCAGCTCAGCACAGGACTTCAGCACAGATACGCAGTATTTT.

The gene calls are TRBV27 and TRBJ2-3; 12 nucleotides align to TRBD1. This CDR3 spans 19 amino acids. Germline-derived CDR1 and CDR2 are MNHEY and SMNVEV (reference sequence). Losses at the gene ends were 1 base for V and 0 bases for J; bases not matched to a gene: 8. The CDR3 loop reads CASSLWGTGGIISTDTQYF. For the CDR3, the DNA is TGTGCCAGCAGTTTATGGGGGACAGGGGGCATTATCAGCACAGATACGCAGTATTTT.

This chain uses TRBV7-9 with TRBJ1-3, with a tentative D call TRBD1 (5 bases). Germline CDR1 reads SEHNR; CDR2 reads FQNEAQ (reference sequence). This CDR3 spans 16 amino acids. Trimming left V 3 bases short and J 3 bases short, with 15 bases between. The CDR3 DNA reads TGTGCCAGCAGCTTGGGTTCAGGGACTGATGGAAACACCATATATTTT. The encoded protein is CASSLGSGTDGNTIYF.

CDR3 DNA: TGTGCCAGCAGCTTCGGTTGGCGATCCGATCAGCCCCAGCATTTT. Amino acid sequence: CASSFGWRSDQPQHF. The chain combines TRBV11-1 with TRBJ1-5, with no clear D. Germline V gene sequence: CDR1 SGHAT, CDR2 FQDESV (reference sequence). The CDR3 extends over 15 amino acids. V was trimmed by 3 bases and J by 5 bases, leaving 14 bases between them.

This chain links TRBV14 with TRBJ2-1; D is perhaps TRBD2 (6 bases). Per germline, CDR1 SGHDN and CDR2 FVKESK. The CDR3 is 15 amino acids. V lost 3 bases, J lost 4 bases, and 13 bases lay in between. CDR3 sequence (DNA): TGTGCCAGCAGCCACCAACCGGGGGTTTACAATGAGCAGTTCTTC. Translating gives CASSHQPGVYNEQFF.

V is TRBV6-6 and J is TRBJ1-1; D call uncertain. Trimming left V 5 bases short and J 7 bases short, with 11 bases between. The germline CDR1 and CDR2 sequences are MNHNY and SVGAGI (reference sequence). The CDR3 consists of 12 residues. This CDR3 reads CASSPTGGEAFF. The CDR3 coding sequence is TGTGCCAGCAGTCCCACCGGTGGTGAAGCTTTCTTT.

This chain links TRBV21-1 with TRBJ2-1. TRBV21-1 is a pseudogene. The CDR3 is 17 amino acids. The CDR3 nucleotides read TGTGCCAGCAGCAGTGAGATCGGGGGCCCCTCCTACAATGAGCAGTTCTTC. Translated: CASSSEIGGPSYNEQFF.

The rearrangement uses TRBV29-1 and TRBJ2-2; D gene uncertain. Trimming stripped 3 bases from V and 3 bases from J, with 2 bases between. This CDR3 has 11 residues. Germline V gene data show CDR1 as SQVTM and CDR2 as ANQGSEA. Here the CDR3 DNA reads TGCAGCGTTGACTACACCGGGGAGCTGTTTTTT. Residues: CSVDYTGELFF.

The rearrangement links TRBV6-5 to TRBJ2-3; no definite D call. V lost 5 bases, J lost 0 bases, and 12 bases lay in between. Per germline, CDR1 MNHEY and CDR2 SVGAGI. There are 15 residues in the CDR3. The CDR3 reads CASSRPSYSTDTQYF. The DNA for the CDR3 is TGTGCCAGCAGTCGACCGAGCTATAGCACAGATACGCAGTATTTT.

The V and J genes are TRBV19 and TRBJ2-2; 13 nucleotides line up with TRBD2. The V segment lost 4 bases and the J segment 5 bases; nucleotides outside the gene matches: 10. This CDR3 has 18 amino acids. Germline V lookup: CDR1 LNHDA, CDR2 SQIVND (reference sequence). The CDR3 spells CASSKTSGGPVGTGELFF. The DNA of the CDR3 is TGTGCCAGTAGTAAGACTAGCGGGGGGCCGGTGGGGACCGGGGAGCTGTTTTTT.

The chain combines TRBV4-3 with TRBJ1-5; D ambiguous. V shed 0 bases and J shed 2 bases, with 11 bases lying between them. The CDR3 has 16 residues. Germline V lookup: CDR1 LGHNA, CDR2 YSLEER. Here the CDR3 DNA reads TGCGCCAGCAGCCAAGATCTCGGGTATGGCAATCAGCCCCAGCATTTT. Its translation: CASSQDLGYGNQPQHF.

The chain couples TRBV2 to TRBJ1-6; TRBD1 aligns across 7 bases. Germline trimming cut 11 bases from V and 8 bases from J; bases unmatched to any gene: 9. Per germline, CDR1 SNHLY and CDR2 FYNNEI. The CDR3 sequence is 13 residues long. CDR3 nucleotide sequence: TGTGCCCGAAGCGGGGACAGACATTCACCCCTCCACTTT. It translates to CARSGDRHSPLHF.

About this clone: This CDR3 is also generated by other DNA sequences in the sample. The V call is TRBV7-9, the J call TRBJ2-7; maybe TRBD1 (5 bases). This CDR3 comprises 13 residues. Germline-derived CDR1 and CDR2 are SEHNR and FQNEAQ (reference sequence). Trimming removed 3 bases at V and 3 bases at J, with 9 bases between. The CDR3 DNA sequence: TGTGCCAGCAGCTTTCAGGGAATCTACGAGCAGTACTTC. Its protein product is CASSFQGIYEQYF.

V is TRBV9 and J is TRBJ2-2; 9 bases line up with TRBD2. The CDR3 consists of 15 residues. Germline CDR1 is SGDLS and CDR2 is YYNGEE. V lost 4 bases and J lost 5; bases outside the gene matches: 6. As DNA, the CDR3 is TGTGCCAGCAGCACGAGCGGGGGGTGGACCGGGGAGCTGTTTTTT. Protein sequence: CASSTSGGWTGELFF. The full variable domain, completed using reference TRBV9 and TRBJ2-2, is DSGVTQTPKHLITATGQRVTLRCSPRSGDLSVYWYQQSLDQGLQFLIQYYNGEERAKGNILERFSAQQFPDLHSELNLSSLELGDSALYFCASSTSGGWTGELFFGEGSRLTVL.

The J gene is TRBJ2-3, the V gene TRBV15, with TRBD1 as a possible D gene (6 bases). This CDR3 region has 15 residues. Trimming cost V 5 bases and J 3 bases, with 15 bases left between them. Germline CDR1 and CDR2: LNHNV and YYDKDF (reference sequence). The CDR3 nucleotides are TGTGCCACCAGCGCCGACAGGAAGGCGACAGATACGCAGTATTTT. Translating it yields CATSADRKATDTQYF.

The chain recombines TRBV30 with TRBJ1-1, with 11 nucleotides matching TRBD1. Germline CDR1 reads GTSNPN; CDR2 reads SVGIG (reference sequence). The CDR3 has 14 residues. Trimming removed 4 bases from V and 6 bases from J; junction bases left unmatched: 7. Here the CDR3 reads CAWIRTGGAAEAFF. CDR3 DNA sequence: TGTGCCTGGATTAGGACAGGGGGCGCCGCTGAAGCTTTCTTT.

To note about this clone: Distinct nucleotide sequences in the sample also encode this CDR3. The J gene is TRBJ2-3, the V gene TRBV3-1 (or the pseudogene TRBV3-2); D might be TRBD2 (5 bases). This CDR3 comprises 16 residues. V lost 2 bases and J lost 0, with 12 bases in between. Germline V CDR1 and CDR2: LGHDT, YNNKEL (reference sequence). The CDR3 DNA is TGTGCCAGCAGCCAAAACCTAGCAGTTAGCACAGATACGCAGTATTTT. This sequence encodes CASSQNLAVSTDTQYF.

The J gene is TRBJ2-1, the V gene TRBV20-1; no definite D call. Trimming shortened V by 6 bases and J by 8 bases, and 8 bases separated the two germline ends. From germline, CDR1 is DFQATT and CDR2 SNEGSKA (reference sequence). The CDR3 is made up of 10 amino acids. CDR3 DNA: TGCAGTGCCCGCCGGGATGAGCAGTTCTTC. This encodes CSARRDEQFF.